This passage covers 31 T cell receptor beta chains from one sample sequenced in a study of cytomegalovirus exposure and HLA in healthy donors. PCR used 60 Vbeta primers and 13 Jbeta primers. Here immunoSEQ multiplex PCR was the method, and the copy in TCRdb shows in-frame clones only, minus some. The data hold around 180,000 clones, with about 85% observed a single time. The sample taken for sequencing was PBMCs. The receptor set was obtained from a boy between 2 and 10 years old in good health and CMV-seronegative.

V and J are TRBV28 and TRBJ1-5; TRBD1 might be the D (5 bases). The CDR3 consists of 15 residues. CDR1 MDHEN and CDR2 SYDVKM come from the germline V gene. With 3 bases removed from V and 4 bases from J, the gap between germline ends came to 13 bases. CDR3 region: CASSFRARGNQPQHF. As DNA, the CDR3 is TGTGCCAGCAGTTTTAGGGCCCGGGGGAATCAGCCCCAGCATTTT.

The chain combines TRBV7-3 with TRBJ2-1; D may be TRBD2 (6 bases). The germline V gene encodes CDR1 SGHTA and CDR2 FQGTGA. Trimming cost V 5 bases and J 5 bases, with 16 bases left between them. This CDR3 has 15 residues. As DNA, the CDR3 is TGTGCCAGCAGCATCTCGCGGGACGGTCACAATGAGCAGTTCTTC. Translating it yields CASSISRDGHNEQFF. The whole variable domain, remainder taken from reference TRBV7-3 and TRBJ2-1, is GAGVSQTPSNKVTEKGKYVELRCDPISGHTALYWYRQSLGQGPEFLIYFQGTGAADDSGLPNDRFFAVRPEGSVSTLKIQRTERGDSAVYLCASSISRDGHNEQFFGPGTRLTVL.

The V and J genes are TRBV28 and TRBJ2-1; D may be TRBD2 (6 bases). V was shortened by 6 bases and J by 0 bases, with 15 bases between the two germline ends. The CDR3 totals 16 residues. Germline CDR1 and CDR2: MDHEN and SYDVKM. The CDR3 region is CASRSGPTSSYNEQFF. The CDR3 DNA reads TGTGCCAGCAGATCGGGACCGACTAGCTCCTACAATGAGCAGTTCTTC.

The rearrangement uses TRBV4-1 and TRBJ2-1; 15 bases line up with TRBD2. Per germline, CDR1 MGHRA and CDR2 YSYEKL. The trim removed 0 bases at V and 8 bases at J, leaving 11 bases unmatched. This CDR3 is built from 19 residues. The CDR3, as DNA: TGCGCCAGCAGCCAAGACCGGACTAGCGGGAGGGCCCTCGACGATGAGCAGTTCTTC. This encodes CASSQDRTSGRALDDEQFF.

CDR3 residues: CASTAGVNTEAFF. The CDR3 DNA sequence: TGTGCCAGCACCGCAGGGGTGAACACTGAAGCTTTCTTT. The V call is TRBV6-6, the J call TRBJ1-1; a possible D gene is TRBD1 (6 bases). The V gene's germline CDR1 is MNHNY and CDR2 SVGAGI (reference sequence). The V gene lost 7 bases and the J gene lost 0 bases, with 9 bases spanning the gap. This CDR3 has 13 residues.

The CDR3 here is CASSLADRVGEQYV. CDR3 nucleotide sequence: TGTGCCAGCAGCTTAGCCGACAGGGTCGGCGAGCAGTACGTC. The chain joins TRBV11-2 to TRBJ2-7, with TRBD1 identical over 7 bases. V trimming: 1 base; J trimming: 6 bases; junction bases outside the gene matches: 6. Per the germline V gene, CDR1 is SGHAT and CDR2 is FQNNGV. This CDR3 spans 14 amino acids.

The CDR3 region is CASSLTGLASNEQFF. The CDR3 DNA reads as TGTGCCAGCAGCTTAACGGGACTAGCGAGTAATGAGCAGTTCTTC. The genes are TRBV13 and TRBJ2-1; 10 bases are shared with TRBD2. Unmatched junction bases numbered 5, after V lost 2 bases and J lost 7 bases. Germline V gene lookup returns CDR1 PRHDT and CDR2 FYEKMQ (reference sequence). This CDR3 is 15 amino acids long.

This CDR3 reads CASSSKSRGAVGSSYNEQFF. CDR3 DNA: TGTGCCAGCAGCTCCAAATCGCGGGGGGCCGTCGGAAGCTCCTACAATGAGCAGTTCTTC. V and J are TRBV9 and TRBJ2-1, with 8 bases matching TRBD2. The CDR3 runs to 20 residues. The J segment lost 0 bases and the V segment lost 4 bases, leaving 18 bases of the junction unmatched. Germline loops: CDR1 SGDLS, CDR2 YYNGEE.

The chain uses TRBV30 and TRBJ1-2, with TRBD1 matching 7 bases. V shed 1 base and J 13 bases; nucleotides not matched to a gene: 9. There are 12 residues in the CDR3. Germline loops: CDR1 GTSNPN, CDR2 SVGIG (reference sequence). The chain's CDR3 is CAWSEGAGTCTF. CDR3 sequence (DNA): TGTGCCTGGAGTGAGGGGGCAGGGACGTGCACCTTC.

The table lists this clone with a few counts. The DNA of the CDR3 is TGTGCCAGCAGTGAACGGGAGGCCGGGACTAGCGGGAGAGAGAATGAGCAGTTCTTC. Translated: CASSEREAGTSGRENEQFF. The chain employs TRBV6-1 and TRBJ2-1; 14 bases map to TRBD2. Germline CDR1 is MNHNS and CDR2 is SASEGT. This CDR3 has 19 residues. Trimming took 2 bases from V and 7 from J; bases not matched to a gene: 13.

The chain employs TRBV21-1 and TRBJ1-1; TRBD1, as called in the table, went unchecked against the DNA. TRBV21-1 is classified as a pseudogene. The CDR3 runs to 14 residues. The CDR3 DNA follows: TGTGCCAGCAGCAAGGGGGCCTCGAACACTGAAGCTTTCTTT. Its protein product is CASSKGASNTEAFF.

The rearrangement uses TRBV4-1 and TRBJ1-2, with D unresolved. The CDR3 loop spans 16 amino acids. Deletions cut 0 bases from V and 0 bases from J, with 11 bases between. CDR1 is MGHRA and CDR2 is YSYEKL in the germline V gene. As DNA, the CDR3 is TGCGCCAGCAGCCAAGATTTGGCGGGGTCTAACTATGGCTACACCTTC. Its translation is CASSQDLAGSNYGYTF.

V usage is TRBV7-3 and J usage is TRBJ2-1, with 7 bases aligning to TRBD2. V dropped 3 bases and J dropped 0; count of bases not matched to a gene: 2. This CDR3 contains 15 residues. Germline V lookup: CDR1 SGHTA, CDR2 FQGTGA. CDR3 sequence: CASSLGGTSYNEQFF. As DNA, the CDR3 is TGTGCCAGCAGCTTGGGGGGGACCTCCTACAATGAGCAGTTCTTC.

J is TRBJ2-2 and V is TRBV13, with TRBD1 identical over 8 bases. This CDR3 is 18 amino acids long. Germline V gene sequence: CDR1 PRHDT, CDR2 FYEKMQ (reference sequence). The J segment lost 8 bases and the V segment lost 6 bases, leaving 20 bases of the junction unmatched. In DNA, the CDR3 is TGTGCCAGCAGAACTTACTACGGACAGGGAAGATTTCCTGGGGAGCTGTTTTTT. Translating it yields CASRTYYGQGRFPGELFF.

The rearrangement joins TRBV21-1 to TRBJ2-7; TRBD1 is taken as the D call from the table, unchecked against the DNA. TRBV21-1 is a pseudogene. The CDR3 runs 16 residues. CDR3 protein: CASNSSGTESSYEQYV. For the CDR3, the DNA is TGTGCCAGCAACTCCTCCGGGACAGAGAGCTCCTACGAGCAGTACGTC.

The chain recombines TRBV5-1 with TRBJ1-5, with a weak D call TRBD1 (5 bases). Trimming cost V 4 bases and J 4 bases, with 18 bases left between them. Germline CDR1 SGHRS, CDR2 YFSETQ. This CDR3 is 16 amino acids long. CDR3 in amino acids: CASSLDPGLYNQPQHF. CDR3 coding DNA: TGCGCCAGCAGCCTGGATCCGGGACTTTATAATCAGCCCCAGCATTTT.

The gene calls are TRBV18 and TRBJ2-7; 9 nucleotides line up with TRBD1. Per the germline V gene, CDR1 is KGHSH and CDR2 is LQKENI. Trimming took 6 bases from V and 5 from J; bases not matched to a gene: 14. The CDR3 length is 16 residues. This chain's CDR3 is CASSRGTGTHIDEQYV. The DNA of the CDR3 is TGTGCCAGCTCTCGCGGGACAGGGACTCATATTGACGAGCAGTACGTC.

The chain uses TRBV7-9 and TRBJ2-1; 12 bases match TRBD1. Germline CDR1 SEHNR, CDR2 FQNEAQ (reference sequence). V was clipped by 5 bases and J by 8 bases; unmatched bases: 7. This CDR3 region has 15 residues. DNA of the CDR3: TGTGCCAGCAGCCCACCGGGACAGGGGGCTCATGAGCAGTTCTTC. Amino acids: CASSPPGQGAHEQFF.

The DNA of the CDR3 is TGTGCCAGCAGCTTAGCGTCAGGGAACAATCAGCCCCAGCATTTT. Protein sequence: CASSLASGNNQPQHF. This chain uses TRBV7-2 with TRBJ1-5; possibly TRBD1 for D (5 bases). The CDR3 is made up of 15 amino acids. Trimming left V 0 bases short and J 3 bases short, with 9 bases between. Looked up from germline, CDR1 is SGHTA and CDR2 is FQGNSA.

For this clone: The junction and the germline gene differ at one end; a read error may be behind it. The V gene is TRBV7-9, the J gene TRBJ2-7, with D perhaps TRBD2 (7 bases). Germline CDR1 is SEHNR and CDR2 is FQNEAQ (reference sequence). The CDR3 totals 14 residues. This CDR3 reads CSSSLGGGNYEQYF. In nucleotides, the CDR3 is TGTTCCAGCAGCTTAGGGGGGGGGAACTACGAGCAGTACTTC. The whole variable domain, remainder taken from reference TRBV7-9 and TRBJ2-7, is DTGVSQNPRHKITKRGQNVTFRCDPISEHNRLYWYRQTLGQGPEFLTYFQNEAQLEKSRLLSDRFSAERPKGSFSTLEIQRTEQGDSAMYLCSSSLGGGNYEQYFGPGTRLTVT.

Details on this clone: Mismatch with germline at one junction end may stem from a read error. The chain uses TRBV5-1 and TRBJ2-2, with 10 nucleotides matching TRBD2. The CDR3 covers 16 residues. CDR1 and CDR2 from the germline V gene are SGHRS and YFSETQ. The DNA of the CDR3 is TGCGCCGGCAGCTTGGATGGACTAGCGGCCACCGGGGAGCTGTTTTTT. Translation: CAGSLDGLAATGELFF. Combining the CDR3 with reference TRBV5-1 and TRBJ2-2 gives the whole variable domain KAGVTQTPRYLIKTRGQQVTLSCSPISGHRSVSWYQQTPGQGLQFLFEYFSETQRNKGNFPGRFSGRQFSNSRSEMNVSTLELGDSALYLCAGSLDGLAATGELFFGEGSRLTVL.

The chain employs TRBV4-2 and TRBJ2-6; D perhaps matches TRBD1 (6 bases). Trimming took off 4 bases at V and 0 bases at J, with 13 bases between the two ends. The germline V gene has CDR1 LGHNA and CDR2 YNFKEQ. The CDR3 is 17 residues long. The CDR3 protein is CASSLGQLGSGANVLTF. The CDR3 DNA reads TGTGCCAGCAGCCTAGGACAGCTTGGCTCTGGGGCCAACGTCCTGACTTTC.

This clone was detected once. V usage is TRBV9 and J usage is TRBJ2-2; 9 bases agree with TRBD2. Germline trimming cut 1 base from V and 7 bases from J; bases unmatched to any gene: 11. There are 17 residues in the CDR3. The germline V gene has CDR1 SGDLS and CDR2 YYNGEE. DNA of the CDR3: TGTGCCAGCAGCGTACTGAGCGGGGGGCCTCAGGACGGGGAGCTGTTTTTT. This codes for CASSVLSGGPQDGELFF. Variable domain in full (rest from reference TRBV9 and TRBJ2-2): DSGVTQTPKHLITATGQRVTLRCSPRSGDLSVYWYQQSLDQGLQFLIQYYNGEERAKGNILERFSAQQFPDLHSELNLSSLELGDSALYFCASSVLSGGPQDGELFFGEGSRLTVL.

This clone was counted a single time. This chain connects TRBV19 to TRBJ1-6; TRBD1 is a possible D gene (5 bases). V was shortened by 3 bases and J by 8 bases, with 14 bases between the two germline ends. Per the germline V gene, CDR1 is LNHDA and CDR2 is SQIVND (reference sequence). This CDR3 is 15 amino acids long. CDR3 region: CASSITSTGHSPLHF. The CDR3 region has the DNA TGTGCCAGTAGTATTACGAGTACAGGCCATTCACCCCTCCACTTT.

This clone was observed once. The V and J genes are TRBV5-1 and TRBJ2-1, with 8 bases that match TRBD2. The V gene's germline CDR1 is SGHRS and CDR2 YFSETQ. This CDR3 has 16 amino acids. With V trimmed by 0 bases and J by 5 bases, 7 bases remained unmatched. The CDR3, as DNA: TGCGCCAGCAGCTTGGCCGGGCTAGCGGGTAACAATGAGCAGTTCTTC. As protein: CASSLAGLAGNNEQFF.

The chain combines TRBV11-3 with TRBJ2-1, with 7 positions matching TRBD1. J lost 5 bases, V lost 5 bases, and 12 bases had no gene match. The V gene's germline CDR1 is SGHNT and CDR2 YENEEA. This CDR3 has 16 residues. CDR3 nucleotides: TGTGCCAGCAGCAAAACGCAGGGGGAGAGAAACAATGAGCAGTTCTTC. Encoded protein: CASSKTQGERNNEQFF.

This rearrangement joins TRBV19 to TRBJ1-4; maybe TRBD1 (6 bases). V gave up 3 bases and J gave up 4 bases, with 15 bases separating them. The CDR3 has 16 amino acids. CDR1 is LNHDA and CDR2 is SQIVND in the germline V gene (reference sequence). The CDR3 sequence is CASSMDPGQLNEKLFF. In nucleotides, the CDR3 is TGTGCCAGTAGTATGGACCCTGGACAGCTTAATGAAAAACTGTTTTTT.

This sequence joins TRBV6-1 and TRBJ2-2, with no clear D. There are 14 residues in the CDR3. Trimming left V 5 bases short and J 1 base short, with 8 bases between. CDR1 and CDR2 (germline): MNHNS, SASEGT. The CDR3 spells CASSYTVNTGELFF. CDR3 sequence (DNA): TGTGCCAGCAGTTATACAGTGAACACCGGGGAGCTGTTTTTT.

This clone has only a few counts. V usage is TRBV2 and J usage is TRBJ1-2; D might be TRBD1 (5 bases). The V and J ends lost 5 bases and 7 bases respectively, with 23 bases between them. CDR3 size: 16 residues. The V gene's germline CDR1 is SNHLY and CDR2 FYNNEI. The CDR3 reads CASSRDSLNRESGYTF. DNA of the CDR3: TGTGCCAGCAGTCGGGACTCCTTAAATAGAGAGAGTGGCTACACCTTC. The whole variable domain, remainder taken from reference TRBV2 and TRBJ1-2, is EPEVTQTPSHQVTQMGQEVILRCVPISNHLYFYWYRQILGQKVEFLVSFYNNEISEKSEIFDDQFSVERPDGSNFTLKIRSTKLEDSAMYFCASSRDSLNRESGYTFGSGTRLTVV.

As to this clone: Other DNA sequences in this specimen translate into the identical CDR3. This sequence joins TRBV30 and TRBJ1-3, with a weak D call TRBD1 (6 bases). Looked up from germline, CDR1 is GTSNPN and CDR2 is SVGIG (reference sequence). V was pared by 2 bases and J by 1 base, with 9 bases between. This CDR3 contains 14 residues. DNA for the CDR3: TGTGCCTGGAGTCTAAGGGGGTCTGGAAACACCATATATTTT. Translation: CAWSLRGSGNTIYF. Full variable domain (missing parts from reference TRBV30 and TRBJ1-3): SQTIHQWPATLVQPVGSPLSLECTVEGTSNPNLYWYRQAAGRGLQLLFYSVGIGQISSEVPQNLSASRPQDRQFILSSKKLLLSDSGFYLCAWSLRGSGNTIYFGEGSWLTVV.

The rearrangement uses TRBV7-8 and TRBJ2-5; TRBD2 matches 9 bases. Germline CDR1 reads SGHVS; CDR2 reads FQNEAQ. J was trimmed by 3 bases and V by 2 bases; bases with no gene match: 4. The CDR3 sequence is 15 residues long. The DNA of the CDR3 is TGTGCCAGCAGCTTACCGGGACTAGCAAAAGAGACCCAGTACTTC. This codes for CASSLPGLAKETQYF.